This record looks at one T cell receptor beta chain sequence and its context. The antigen is undetermined. These data come from a study of cytomegalovirus exposure and HLA in healthy donors. Across the study: Approximately 170 million T cells yielded over 90 million unique TCR beta sequences in earlier analysis.

The PCR employed 60 Vbeta primers together with 13 Jbeta primers. The data were produced by immunoSEQ multiplex PCR, yet TCRdb's version contains in-frame clones alone and is incomplete. The sample holds 150,000 to 200,000 clones, about 80% seen once. Trimming pared 5 bases from V and 8 bases from J, leaving 16 bases between. Germline V CDR1 and CDR2: SGHKS, YYEKEE (reference sequence). This CDR3 region has 13 residues. Whole-study findings and limits: Certain indistinguishable V segments, among them TRBV6-2 and TRBV6-3, were excluded.

When sampled, the donors appeared nominally healthy, though they likely had unrecorded immune exposures. The sample taken for sequencing was PBMCs. The chain recombines TRBV5-5 with TRBJ1-1, with a possible D match to TRBD1 (6 bases). The clonotype was recovered from a female donor in good health and CMV-seronegative. The chain's CDR3 is CASRGTGTTEAFF. The CDR3 DNA reads as TGTGCCAGCAGGGGAACAGGGACGACCGAAGCTTTCTTT.